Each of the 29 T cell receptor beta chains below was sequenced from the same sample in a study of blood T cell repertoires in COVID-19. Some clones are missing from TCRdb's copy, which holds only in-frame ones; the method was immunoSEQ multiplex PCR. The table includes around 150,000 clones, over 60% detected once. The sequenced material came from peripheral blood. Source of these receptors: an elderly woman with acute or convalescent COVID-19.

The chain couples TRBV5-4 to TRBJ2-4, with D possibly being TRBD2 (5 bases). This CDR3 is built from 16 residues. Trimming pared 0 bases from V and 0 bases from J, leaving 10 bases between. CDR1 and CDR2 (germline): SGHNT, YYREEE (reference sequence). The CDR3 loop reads CASSLGGLEAKNIQYF. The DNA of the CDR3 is TGTGCCAGCAGCTTGGGCGGGTTAGAAGCCAAAAACATTCAGTACTTC.

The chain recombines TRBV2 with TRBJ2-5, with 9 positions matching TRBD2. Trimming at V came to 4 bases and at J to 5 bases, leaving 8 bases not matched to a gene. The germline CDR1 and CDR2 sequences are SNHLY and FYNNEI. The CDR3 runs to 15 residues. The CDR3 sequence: CASSGTSVSGETQYF. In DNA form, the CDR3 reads TGTGCCAGCAGTGGGACTAGCGTGTCCGGGGAGACCCAGTACTTC.

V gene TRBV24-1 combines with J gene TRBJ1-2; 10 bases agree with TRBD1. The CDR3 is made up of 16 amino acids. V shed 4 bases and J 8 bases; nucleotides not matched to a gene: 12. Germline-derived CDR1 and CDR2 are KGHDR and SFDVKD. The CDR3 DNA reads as TGTGCCACCAGTGAGACCGGGACAGGGGATATTCGGGGCTACACCTTC. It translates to CATSETGTGDIRGYTF.

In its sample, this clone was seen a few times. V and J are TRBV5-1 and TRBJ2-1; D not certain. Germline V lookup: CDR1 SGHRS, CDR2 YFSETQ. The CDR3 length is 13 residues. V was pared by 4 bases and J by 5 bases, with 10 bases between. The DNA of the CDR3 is TGCGCCAGCAGCACGTCACGGGACAATGAGCAGTTCTTC. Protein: CASSTSRDNEQFF. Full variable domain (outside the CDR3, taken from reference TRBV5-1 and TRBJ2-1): KAGVTQTPRYLIKTRGQQVTLSCSPISGHRSVSWYQQTPGQGLQFLFEYFSETQRNKGNFPGRFSGRQFSNSRSEMNVSTLELGDSALYLCASSTSRDNEQFFGPGTRLTVL.

The CDR3 coding sequence is TGCGCCAGCAGGGAGGATAACTATGGCTACACCTTC. Amino acids: CASREDNYGYTF. V gene TRBV5-1 combines with J gene TRBJ1-2, with D unclear. The germline V gene has CDR1 SGHRS and CDR2 YFSETQ. There are 12 residues in the CDR3. V lost 5 bases to trimming and J lost 1 base, with 6 bases between them.

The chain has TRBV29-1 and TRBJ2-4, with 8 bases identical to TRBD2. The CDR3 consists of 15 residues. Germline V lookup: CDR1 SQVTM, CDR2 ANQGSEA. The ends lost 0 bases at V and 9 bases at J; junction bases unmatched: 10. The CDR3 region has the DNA TGCAGCGTTGAAGATGTCGGGGGGGCCGGGGGCATTCAGTACTTC. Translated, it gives CSVEDVGGAGGIQYF.

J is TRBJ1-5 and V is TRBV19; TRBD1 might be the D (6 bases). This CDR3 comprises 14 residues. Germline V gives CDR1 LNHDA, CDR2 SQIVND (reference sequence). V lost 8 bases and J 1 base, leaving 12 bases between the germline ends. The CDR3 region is CASQQGSSNQPQHF. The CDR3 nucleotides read TGTGCCAGTCAACAGGGTTCCAGCAATCAGCCCCAGCATTTT.

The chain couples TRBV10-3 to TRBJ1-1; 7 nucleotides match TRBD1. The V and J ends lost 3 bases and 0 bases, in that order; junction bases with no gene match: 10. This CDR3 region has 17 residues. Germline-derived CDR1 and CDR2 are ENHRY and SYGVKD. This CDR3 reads CAISEGQVKTMNTEAFF. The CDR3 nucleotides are TGTGCCATCAGTGAAGGACAGGTTAAAACCATGAACACTGAAGCTTTCTTT.

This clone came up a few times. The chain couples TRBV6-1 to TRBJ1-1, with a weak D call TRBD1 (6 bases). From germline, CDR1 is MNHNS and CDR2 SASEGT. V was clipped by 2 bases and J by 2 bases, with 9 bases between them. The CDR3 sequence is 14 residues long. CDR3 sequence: CASSELGQNTEAFF. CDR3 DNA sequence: TGTGCCAGCAGTGAATTGGGACAAAACACTGAAGCTTTCTTT.

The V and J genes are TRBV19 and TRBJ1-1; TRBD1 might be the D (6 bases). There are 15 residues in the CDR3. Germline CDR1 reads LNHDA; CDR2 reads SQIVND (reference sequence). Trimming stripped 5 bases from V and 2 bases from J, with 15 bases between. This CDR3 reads CASSGYGTTNTEAFF. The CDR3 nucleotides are TGTGCCAGTAGTGGTTACGGGACAACCAACACTGAAGCTTTCTTT. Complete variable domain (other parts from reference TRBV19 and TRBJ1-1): DGGITQSPKYLFRKEGQNVTLSCEQNLNHDAMYWYRQDPGQGLRLIYYSQIVNDFQKGDIAEGYSVSREKKESFPLTVTSAQKNPTAFYLCASSGYGTTNTEAFFGQGTRLTVV.

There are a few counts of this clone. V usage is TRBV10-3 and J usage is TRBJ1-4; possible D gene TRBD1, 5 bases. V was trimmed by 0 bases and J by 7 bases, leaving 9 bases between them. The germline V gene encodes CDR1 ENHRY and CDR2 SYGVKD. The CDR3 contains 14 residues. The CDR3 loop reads CAISESGGFEKLFF. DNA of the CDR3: TGTGCCATCAGTGAGTCGGGGGGGTTTGAAAAACTGTTTTTT.

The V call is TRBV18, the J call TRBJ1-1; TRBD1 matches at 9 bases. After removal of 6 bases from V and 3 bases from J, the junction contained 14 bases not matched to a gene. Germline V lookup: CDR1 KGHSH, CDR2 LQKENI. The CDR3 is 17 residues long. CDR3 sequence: CASSLTGGATLDTEAFF. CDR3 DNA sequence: TGTGCCAGCTCCCTAACAGGGGGCGCGACTTTGGACACTGAAGCTTTCTTT. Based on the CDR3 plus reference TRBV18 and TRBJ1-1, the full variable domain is NAGVMQNPRHLVRRRGQEARLRCSPMKGHSHVYWYRQLPEEGLKFMVYLQKENIIDESGMPKERFSAEFPKEGPSILRIQQVVRGDSAAYFCASSLTGGATLDTEAFFGQGTRLTVV.

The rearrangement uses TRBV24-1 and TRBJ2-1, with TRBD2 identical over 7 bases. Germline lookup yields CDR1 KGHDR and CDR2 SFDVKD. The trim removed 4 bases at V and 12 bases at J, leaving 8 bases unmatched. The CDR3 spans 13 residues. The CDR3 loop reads CATSEPSSGGQFF. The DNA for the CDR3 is TGTGCCACCAGTGAACCTTCTAGCGGTGGGCAGTTCTTC.

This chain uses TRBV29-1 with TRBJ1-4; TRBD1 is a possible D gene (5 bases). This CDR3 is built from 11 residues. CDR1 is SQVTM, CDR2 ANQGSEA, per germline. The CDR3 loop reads CSGGYNEKLFF. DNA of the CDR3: TGCTCGGGGGGATATAATGAAAAACTGTTTTTT.

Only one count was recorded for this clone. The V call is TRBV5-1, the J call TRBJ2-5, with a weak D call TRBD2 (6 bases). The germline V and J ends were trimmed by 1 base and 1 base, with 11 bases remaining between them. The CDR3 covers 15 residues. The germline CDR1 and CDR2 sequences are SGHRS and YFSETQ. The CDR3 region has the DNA TGCGCCAGCAGCTTGACTGCGGGGAGCCAAGAGACCCAGTACTTC. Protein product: CASSLTAGSQETQYF.

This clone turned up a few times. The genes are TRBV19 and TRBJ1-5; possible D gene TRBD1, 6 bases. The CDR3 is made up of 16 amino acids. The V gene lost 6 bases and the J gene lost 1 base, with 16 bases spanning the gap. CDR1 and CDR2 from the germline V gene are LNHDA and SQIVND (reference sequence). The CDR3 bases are TGTGCCAGTAGCCGATCACAGGGTGGGAGCAATCAGCCCCAGCATTTT. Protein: CASSRSQGGSNQPQHF.

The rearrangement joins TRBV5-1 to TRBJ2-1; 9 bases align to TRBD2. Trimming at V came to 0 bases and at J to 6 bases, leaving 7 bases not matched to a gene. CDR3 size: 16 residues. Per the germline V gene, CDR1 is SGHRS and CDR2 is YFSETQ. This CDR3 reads CASSLAVAGAANEQFF. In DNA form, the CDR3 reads TGCGCCAGCAGCTTGGCCGTAGCGGGGGCCGCCAATGAGCAGTTCTTC.

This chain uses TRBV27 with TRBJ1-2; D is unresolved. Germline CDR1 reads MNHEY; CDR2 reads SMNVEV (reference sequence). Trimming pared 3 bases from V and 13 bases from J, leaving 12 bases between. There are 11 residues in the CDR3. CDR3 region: CASSFSQTSTF. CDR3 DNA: TGTGCCAGCAGTTTCTCACAAACCTCCACCTTC.

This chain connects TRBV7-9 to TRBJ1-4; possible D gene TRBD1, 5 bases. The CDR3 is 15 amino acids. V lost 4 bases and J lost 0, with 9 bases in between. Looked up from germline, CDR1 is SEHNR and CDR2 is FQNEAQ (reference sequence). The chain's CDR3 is CASSSGGSTNEKLFF. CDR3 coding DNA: TGTGCCAGCAGCTCCGGGGGTTCAACTAATGAAAAACTGTTTTTT. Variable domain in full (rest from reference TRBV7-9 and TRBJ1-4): DTGVSQNPRHKITKRGQNVTFRCDPISEHNRLYWYRQTLGQGPEFLTYFQNEAQLEKSRLLSDRFSAERPKGSFSTLEIQRTEQGDSAMYLCASSSGGSTNEKLFFGSGTQLSVL.

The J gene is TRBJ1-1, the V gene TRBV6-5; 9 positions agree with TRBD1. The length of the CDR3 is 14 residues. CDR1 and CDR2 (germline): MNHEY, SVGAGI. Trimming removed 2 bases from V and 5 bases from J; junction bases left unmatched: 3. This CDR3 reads CASSYGTGRTEAFF. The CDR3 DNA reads TGTGCCAGCAGTTACGGGACAGGGCGTACTGAAGCTTTCTTT.

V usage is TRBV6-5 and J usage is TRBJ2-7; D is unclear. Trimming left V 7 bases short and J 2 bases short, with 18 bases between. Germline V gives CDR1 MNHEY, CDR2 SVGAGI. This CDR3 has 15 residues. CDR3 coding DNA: TGTGCCAGCAACCCGCGGTACACTACTGCCTACGAGCAGTACTTC. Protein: CASNPRYTTAYEQYF.

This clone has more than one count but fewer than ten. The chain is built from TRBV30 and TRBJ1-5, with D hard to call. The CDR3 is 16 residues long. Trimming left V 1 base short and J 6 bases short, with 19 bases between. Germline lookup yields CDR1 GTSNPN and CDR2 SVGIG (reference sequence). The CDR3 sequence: CAWSDGLASRGQPQHF. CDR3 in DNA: TGTGCCTGGAGTGACGGCTTGGCTAGCCGTGGTCAGCCCCAGCATTTT.

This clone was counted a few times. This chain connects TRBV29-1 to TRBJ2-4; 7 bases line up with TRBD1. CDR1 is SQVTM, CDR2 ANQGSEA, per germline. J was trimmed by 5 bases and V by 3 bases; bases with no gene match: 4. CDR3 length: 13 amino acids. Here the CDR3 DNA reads TGCAGCGTTGATGGAACAGGGGAAAACATTCAGTACTTC. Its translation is CSVDGTGENIQYF.

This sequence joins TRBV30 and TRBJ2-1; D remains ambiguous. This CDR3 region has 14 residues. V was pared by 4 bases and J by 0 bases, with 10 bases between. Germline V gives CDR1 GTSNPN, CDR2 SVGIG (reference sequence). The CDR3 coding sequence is TGTGCCTGGAAGCCCTCGTTCTCCTACAATGAGCAGTTCTTC. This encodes CAWKPSFSYNEQFF.

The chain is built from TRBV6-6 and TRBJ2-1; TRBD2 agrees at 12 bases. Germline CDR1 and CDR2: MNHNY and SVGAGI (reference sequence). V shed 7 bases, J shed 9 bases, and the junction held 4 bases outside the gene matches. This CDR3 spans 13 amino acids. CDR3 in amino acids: CASTLAGGGEQFF. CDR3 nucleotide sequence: TGTGCCAGCACACTAGCGGGAGGAGGTGAGCAGTTCTTC.

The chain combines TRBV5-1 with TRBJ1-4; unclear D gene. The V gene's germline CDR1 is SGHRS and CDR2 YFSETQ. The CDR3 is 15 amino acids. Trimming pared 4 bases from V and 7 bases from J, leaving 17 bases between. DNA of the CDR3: TGCGCCAGCAGCCCGGGTGGGAGCCGGGGTGAAAAACTGTTTTTT. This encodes CASSPGGSRGEKLFF. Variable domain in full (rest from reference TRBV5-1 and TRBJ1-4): KAGVTQTPRYLIKTRGQQVTLSCSPISGHRSVSWYQQTPGQGLQFLFEYFSETQRNKGNFPGRFSGRQFSNSRSEMNVSTLELGDSALYLCASSPGGSRGEKLFFGSGTQLSVL.

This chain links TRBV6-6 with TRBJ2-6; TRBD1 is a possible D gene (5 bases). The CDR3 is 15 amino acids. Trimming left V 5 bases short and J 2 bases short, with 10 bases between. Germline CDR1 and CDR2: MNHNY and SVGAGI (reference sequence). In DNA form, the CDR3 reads TGTGCCAGCAGTCCAAAACAGGCTGGGGCCAACGTCCTGACTTTC. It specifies CASSPKQAGANVLTF.

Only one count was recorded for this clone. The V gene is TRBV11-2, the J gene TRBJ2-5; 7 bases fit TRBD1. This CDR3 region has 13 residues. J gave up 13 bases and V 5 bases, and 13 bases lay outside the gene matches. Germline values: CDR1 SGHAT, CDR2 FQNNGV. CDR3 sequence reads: CASSHTDRAYLYF. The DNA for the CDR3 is TGTGCCAGCAGCCATACCGACAGGGCTTATTTGTACTTC.

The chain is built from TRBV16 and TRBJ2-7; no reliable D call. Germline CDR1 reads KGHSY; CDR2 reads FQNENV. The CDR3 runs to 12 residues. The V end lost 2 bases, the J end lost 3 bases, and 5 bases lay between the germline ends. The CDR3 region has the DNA TGTGCCAGCAGCCAAGGCGGCTACGAGCAGTACTTC. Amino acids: CASSQGGYEQYF.